This TCR beta chain was documented in a study of CD8+ T cells in alopecia areata. Once RNA had been extracted, it was reverse transcribed into cDNA to act as the sequencing template. TCRdb keeps only in-frame clones here, not all; method: immunoSEQ multiplex PCR. The sample has 150,000 to 200,000 clones; under 80% are singletons. The CDR3 contains 13 residues. The junction had 0 bases not matched to a gene; V was cut back by 2 bases and J by 3 bases. Germline V gives CDR1 LGHNA, CDR2 YSLEER. As to treatment: oral pan-JAK inhibitor, 5-10 mg twice daily. The sequenced sample was CD4+ T cells sorted from blood, obtained at week 49, from a patient treated with tofacitinib. The V and J genes are TRBV4-3 and TRBJ1-1, with 7 bases identical to TRBD1. The sequence came from a human donor with alopecia areata. The DNA for the CDR3 is TGCGCCAGCAGCCAAACAGGGGACACTGAAGCTTTCTTT. It translates to CASSQTGDTEAFF.